The present T cell receptor beta chain was sequenced within a study of regulatory T cells in long-lasting Graves disease. Study at large: Under 3 months of antithyroid drugs had been taken by newly diagnosed Graves' patients.

The ends lost 4 bases at V and 1 base at J; junction bases unmatched: 14. Per germline, CDR1 SGHDT and CDR2 YYEEEE. The CDR3 length is 18 residues. Sequencing libraries for TCR beta were prepared with iRepertoire HTBI primers and Arm-PCR of CDR3 regions. TCRdb reprocessed the multiplex PCR reads via MiXCR and lists one record per CDR3 protein. The sample records about 400,000 distinct CDR3 sequences, over 14% being singletons. Sample time point: newly diagnosed GD, antithyroid drugs for less than 3 months. RNA isolated from PBMCs was used to make the TCR library. Tubes containing EDTA received 8 to 9.5 milliliters of drawn peripheral blood. This clonotype was observed a few times. Another study also made use of these data, one on T cells in Graves' hyperthyroidism and ophthalmopathy.

The receptor was derived from a woman aged 40 to 49 with Graves disease. The sample here was peripheral blood mononuclear cells (PBMCs), taken at new diagnosis, from a patient treated with antithyroid drugs. The chain carries TRBV5-6 and TRBJ2-3; TRBD2 matches 8 bases. In DNA, the CDR3 is TGTGCCAGCAGCCAACTAGGACTAGCCGGGATCGGCACAGATACGCAGTATTTT. Translated: CASSQLGLAGIGTDTQYF.